These 8 T cell receptor beta chains were all obtained from the same sample, sequenced in a study of shared clonotypes between healthy human individuals. Here immunoSEQ multiplex PCR was the method, and the copy in TCRdb shows in-frame clones only, minus some. The table lists some 1,900,000 clones, about 95% of them singletons, with less than 1.5% in the top ten. Positively selected for CCR7, the CD45RO-negative cells used as naive CD8 cells excluded terminally differentiated effector memory CD45RA+ cells. Sequencing was performed on naive CD8+ T cells sorted from blood. Source of these receptors: a young man in good health.

The V call is TRBV2, the J call TRBJ2-7, with TRBD1 identical over 10 bases. Germline values: CDR1 SNHLY, CDR2 FYNNEI. With 3 bases clipped from V and 2 bases from J, the junction kept 10 bases outside the gene matches. The CDR3 sequence is 17 residues long. CDR3 loop: CASSDPMTGGWTYEQYF. CDR3 coding DNA: TGTGCCAGCAGTGACCCAATGACAGGGGGCTGGACCTACGAGCAGTACTTC.

The DNA for the CDR3 is TGTGCCAGCAGCTTGGGACAGCTCGACTACGAGCAGTACTTC. Encoded protein: CASSLGQLDYEQYF. The J gene is TRBJ2-7, the V gene TRBV5-6; a weak D match, TRBD1 (5 bases). Trimming pared 0 bases from V and 3 bases from J, leaving 10 bases between. This CDR3 comprises 14 residues. CDR1 and CDR2 (germline): SGHDT, YYEEEE.

The chain is built from TRBV5-6 and TRBJ1-5; no clear D. Germline-derived CDR1 and CDR2 are SGHDT and YYEEEE. CDR3 length: 13 amino acids. V was shortened by 0 bases and J by 9 bases, with 10 bases between the two germline ends. This CDR3 is CASSLGPSGPQHF. DNA for the CDR3: TGTGCCAGCAGCTTGGGACCGTCAGGGCCCCAGCATTTT. Together with reference TRBV5-6 and TRBJ1-5, the CDR3 gives the full variable domain: DAGVTQSPTHLIKTRGQQVTLRCSPKSGHDTVSWYQQALGQGPQFIFQYYEEEERQRGNFPDRFSGHQFPNYSSELNVNALLLGDSALYLCASSLGPSGPQHFGDGTRLSIL.

The chain has TRBV30 and TRBJ2-3, with a tentative D call TRBD2 (5 bases). The V end lost 4 bases, the J end lost 2 bases, and 10 bases lay between the germline ends. The CDR3 spans 13 residues. Germline CDR1 reads GTSNPN; CDR2 reads SVGIG (reference sequence). CDR3 DNA sequence: TGTGCCTGGAAGCGGCAGAACACAGATACGCAGTATTTT. This translates into CAWKRQNTDTQYF.

The chain couples TRBV28 to TRBJ2-4, with TRBD1 matching over 8 bases. The CDR3 contains 13 residues. Germline V gene lookup returns CDR1 MDHEN and CDR2 SYDVKM. J lost 4 bases, V lost 6 bases, and 2 bases had no gene match. The CDR3 DNA reads as TGTGCCAGCAGCCGGGACAGGAAAAACATTCAGTACTTC. As protein: CASSRDRKNIQYF. Variable domain in full (rest from reference TRBV28 and TRBJ2-4): DVKVTQSSRYLVKRTGEKVFLECVQDMDHENMFWYRQDPGLGLRLIYFSYDVKMKEKGDIPEGYSVSREKKERFSLILESASTNQTSMYLCASSRDRKNIQYFGAGTRLSVL.

This rearrangement joins TRBV19 to TRBJ1-3; unclear D gene. The CDR3 has 15 residues. Germline-derived CDR1 and CDR2 are LNHDA and SQIVND (reference sequence). The V and J ends lost 0 bases and 0 bases respectively, with 6 bases between them. The CDR3 loop is CASSIDRSSGNTIYF. CDR3 in DNA: TGTGCCAGTAGTATAGATCGGAGCTCTGGAAACACCATATATTTT.

A remark on this clone: Different DNA sequences within this sample yield the same CDR3. The chain employs TRBV4-3 and TRBJ2-7; no firm D call. The CDR3 totals 13 residues. Germline-derived CDR1 and CDR2 are LGHNA and YSLEER. V lost 1 base, J lost 4 bases, and 8 bases lay in between. The CDR3 bases are TGCGCCAGCAGCCAAGGTCTAGGGTACGAGCAGTACTTC. This sequence encodes CASSQGLGYEQYF.

The rearrangement links TRBV28 to TRBJ2-1; a possible D gene is TRBD2 (5 bases). Trimming left V 3 bases short and J 8 bases short, with 11 bases between. Germline values: CDR1 MDHEN, CDR2 SYDVKM. The CDR3 loop spans 13 amino acids. The CDR3 here is CASSFRGSDEQFF. CDR3 in DNA: TGTGCCAGCAGTTTCCGAGGGTCGGATGAGCAGTTCTTC.